Here is one TCR beta chain with its context. The antigen remains undetermined. These data originate in a study of cytomegalovirus exposure and HLA in healthy donors. About the study: Within an early data release were roughly 83 million unique TCRs drawn from HLA-typed donors.

Study conclusions and caveats: Later analysis identified a missense DCLRE1C variant that was linked to TCR beta V- and J-gene trimming.

It was with 60 Vbeta and 13 Jbeta primers that the PCR ran. Generated by immunoSEQ multiplex PCR, the TCRdb table keeps only in-frame clones and is missing some. The sample includes approximately 190,000 clones, about 79% of them seen just once. The length of the CDR3 is 14 residues. Germline loops: CDR1 MNHNS, CDR2 SASEGT. Trimming shortened V by 5 bases and J by 1 base, and 9 bases separated the two germline ends. The specimen was PBMCs. The clonotype was recovered from a boy aged 2 to 9 in good health and CMV-seronegative. This chain connects TRBV6-1 to TRBJ2-1, with D unclear. The CDR3 reads CASSLQSSYNEQFF. DNA of the CDR3: TGTGCCAGCAGTCTACAGAGTTCCTACAATGAGCAGTTCTTC.